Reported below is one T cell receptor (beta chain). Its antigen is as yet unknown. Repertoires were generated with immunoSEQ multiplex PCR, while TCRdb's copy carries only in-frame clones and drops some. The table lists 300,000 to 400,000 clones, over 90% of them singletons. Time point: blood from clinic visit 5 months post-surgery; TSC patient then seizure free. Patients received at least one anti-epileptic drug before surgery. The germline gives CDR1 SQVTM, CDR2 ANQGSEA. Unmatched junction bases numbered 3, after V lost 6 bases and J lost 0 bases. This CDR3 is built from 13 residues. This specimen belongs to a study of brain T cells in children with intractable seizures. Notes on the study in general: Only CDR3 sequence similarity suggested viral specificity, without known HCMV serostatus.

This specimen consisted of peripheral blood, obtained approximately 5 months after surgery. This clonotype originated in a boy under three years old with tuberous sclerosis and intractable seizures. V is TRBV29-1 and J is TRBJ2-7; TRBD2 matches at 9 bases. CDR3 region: CSVQRGDSYEQYF. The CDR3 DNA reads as TGCAGCGTCCAGCGGGGGGACTCCTACGAGCAGTACTTC.